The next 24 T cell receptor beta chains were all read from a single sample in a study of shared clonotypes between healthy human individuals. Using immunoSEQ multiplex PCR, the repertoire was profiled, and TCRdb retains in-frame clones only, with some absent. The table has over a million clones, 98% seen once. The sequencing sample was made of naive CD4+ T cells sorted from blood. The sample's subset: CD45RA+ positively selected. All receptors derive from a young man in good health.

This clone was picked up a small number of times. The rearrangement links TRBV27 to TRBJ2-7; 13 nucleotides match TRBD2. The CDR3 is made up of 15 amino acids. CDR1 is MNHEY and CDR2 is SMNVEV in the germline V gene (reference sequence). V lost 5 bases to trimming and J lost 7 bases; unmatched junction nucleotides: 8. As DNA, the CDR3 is TGTGCCAGCAGTCCACTAGCGGGAGGGCCGTGGGAGCAGTACTTC. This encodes CASSPLAGGPWEQYF.

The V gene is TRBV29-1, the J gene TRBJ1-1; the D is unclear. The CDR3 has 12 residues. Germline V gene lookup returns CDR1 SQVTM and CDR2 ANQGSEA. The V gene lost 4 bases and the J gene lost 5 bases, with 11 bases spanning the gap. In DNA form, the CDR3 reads TGCAGCGTTGCCCCCCGGGAGACTGAAGCTTTCTTT. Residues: CSVAPRETEAFF.

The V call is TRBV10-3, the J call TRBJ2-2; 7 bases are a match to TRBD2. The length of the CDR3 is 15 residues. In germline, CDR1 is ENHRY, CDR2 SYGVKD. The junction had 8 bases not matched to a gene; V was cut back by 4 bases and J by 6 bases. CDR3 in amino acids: CAISGFGLEAGELFF. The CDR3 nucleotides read TGTGCCATCAGTGGGTTCGGACTAGAGGCCGGGGAGCTGTTTTTT.

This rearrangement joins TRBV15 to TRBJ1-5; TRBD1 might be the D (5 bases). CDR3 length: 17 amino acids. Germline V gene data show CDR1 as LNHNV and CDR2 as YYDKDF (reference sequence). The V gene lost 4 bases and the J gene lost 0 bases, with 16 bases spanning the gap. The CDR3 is CATSTRVRTYSNQPQHF. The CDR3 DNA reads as TGTGCCACCAGCACCAGGGTGAGAACCTATAGCAATCAGCCCCAGCATTTT.

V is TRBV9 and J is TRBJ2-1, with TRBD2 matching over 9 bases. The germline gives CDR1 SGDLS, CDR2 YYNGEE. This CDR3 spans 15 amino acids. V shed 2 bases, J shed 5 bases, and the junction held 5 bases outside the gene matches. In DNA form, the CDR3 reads TGTGCCAGCAGCGTGGGGCGGGAGGGCCACAATGAGCAGTTCTTC. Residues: CASSVGREGHNEQFF.

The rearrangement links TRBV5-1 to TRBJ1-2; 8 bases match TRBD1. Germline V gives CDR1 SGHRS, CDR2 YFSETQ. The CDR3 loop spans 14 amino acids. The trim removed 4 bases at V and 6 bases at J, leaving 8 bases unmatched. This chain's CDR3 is CASSHVQGDDGYTF. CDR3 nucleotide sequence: TGCGCCAGCAGCCATGTACAGGGGGATGATGGCTACACCTTC.

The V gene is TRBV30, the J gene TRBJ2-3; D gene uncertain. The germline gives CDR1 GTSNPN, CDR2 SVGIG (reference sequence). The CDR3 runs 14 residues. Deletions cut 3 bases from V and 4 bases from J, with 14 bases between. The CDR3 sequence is CAWRPTRWADTQYF. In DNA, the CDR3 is TGTGCCTGGAGACCGACGCGGTGGGCAGATACGCAGTATTTT.

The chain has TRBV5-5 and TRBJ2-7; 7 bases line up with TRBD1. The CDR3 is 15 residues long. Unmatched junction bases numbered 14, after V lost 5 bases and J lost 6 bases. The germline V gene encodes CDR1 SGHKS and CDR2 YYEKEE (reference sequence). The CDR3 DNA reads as TGTGCCAGCAGTCTCGACCCGGGACAGAGGGTCGAGCAGTACTTC. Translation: CASSLDPGQRVEQYF.

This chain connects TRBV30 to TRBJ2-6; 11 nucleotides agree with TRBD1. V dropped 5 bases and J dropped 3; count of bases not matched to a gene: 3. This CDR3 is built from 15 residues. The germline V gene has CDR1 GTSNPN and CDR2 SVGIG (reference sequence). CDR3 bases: TGTGCCTGGGGACAGGGGGCGCGTGGGGCCAACGTCCTGACTTTC. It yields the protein CAWGQGARGANVLTF.

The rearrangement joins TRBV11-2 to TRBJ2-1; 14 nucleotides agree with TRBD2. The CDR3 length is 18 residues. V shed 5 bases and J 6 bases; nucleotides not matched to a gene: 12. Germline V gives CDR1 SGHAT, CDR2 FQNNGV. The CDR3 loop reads CASSTPGTSGSLSNEQFF. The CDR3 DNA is TGTGCCAGCAGCACACCAGGGACTAGCGGGAGTTTATCCAATGAGCAGTTCTTC.

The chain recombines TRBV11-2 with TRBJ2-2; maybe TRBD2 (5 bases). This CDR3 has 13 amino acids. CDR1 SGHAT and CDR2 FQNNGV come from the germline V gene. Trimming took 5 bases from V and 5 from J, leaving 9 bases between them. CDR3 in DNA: TGTGCCAGCAGCCGTCCGGGAACCGGGGAGCTGTTTTTT. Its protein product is CASSRPGTGELFF.

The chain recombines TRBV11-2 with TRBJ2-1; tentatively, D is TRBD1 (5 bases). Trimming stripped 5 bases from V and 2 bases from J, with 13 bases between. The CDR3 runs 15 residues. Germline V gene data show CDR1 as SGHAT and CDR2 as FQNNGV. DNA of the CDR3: TGTGCCAGCAGCCCCCCGGGCAGGGCCTACAATGAGCAGTTCTTC. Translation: CASSPPGRAYNEQFF.

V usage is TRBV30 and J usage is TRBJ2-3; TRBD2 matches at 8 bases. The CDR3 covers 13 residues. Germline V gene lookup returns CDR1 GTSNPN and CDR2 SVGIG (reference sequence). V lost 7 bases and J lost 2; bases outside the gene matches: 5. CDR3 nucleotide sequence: TGTGCCTTCGGACTAGCACTCACAGATACGCAGTATTTT. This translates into CAFGLALTDTQYF.

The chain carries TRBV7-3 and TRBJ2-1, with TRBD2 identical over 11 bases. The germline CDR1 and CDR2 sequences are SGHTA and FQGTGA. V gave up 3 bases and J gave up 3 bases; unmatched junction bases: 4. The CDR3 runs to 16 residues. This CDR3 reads CASSFRTSGRYNEQFF. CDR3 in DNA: TGTGCCAGCAGCTTTCGGACTAGCGGGCGCTACAATGAGCAGTTCTTC.

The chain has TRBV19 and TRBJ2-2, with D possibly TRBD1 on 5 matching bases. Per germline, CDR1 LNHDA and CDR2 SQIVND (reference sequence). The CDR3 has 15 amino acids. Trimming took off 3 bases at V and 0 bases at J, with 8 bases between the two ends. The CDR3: CASSIQGTNTGELFF. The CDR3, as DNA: TGTGCCAGTAGTATTCAGGGTACGAACACCGGGGAGCTGTTTTTT.

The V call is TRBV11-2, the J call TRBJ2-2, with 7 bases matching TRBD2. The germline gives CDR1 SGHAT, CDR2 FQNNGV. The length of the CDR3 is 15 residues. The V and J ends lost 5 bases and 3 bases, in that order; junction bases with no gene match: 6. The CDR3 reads CASSPTSDYTGELFF. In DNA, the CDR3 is TGTGCCAGCAGCCCCACTAGCGACTACACCGGGGAGCTGTTTTTT.

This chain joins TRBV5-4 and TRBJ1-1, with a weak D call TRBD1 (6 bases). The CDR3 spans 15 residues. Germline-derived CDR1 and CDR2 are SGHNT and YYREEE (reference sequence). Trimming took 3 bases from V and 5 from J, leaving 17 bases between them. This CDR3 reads CASSSKVRGETEAFF. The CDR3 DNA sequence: TGTGCCAGCAGCTCCAAGGTGAGGGGGGAAACTGAAGCTTTCTTT.

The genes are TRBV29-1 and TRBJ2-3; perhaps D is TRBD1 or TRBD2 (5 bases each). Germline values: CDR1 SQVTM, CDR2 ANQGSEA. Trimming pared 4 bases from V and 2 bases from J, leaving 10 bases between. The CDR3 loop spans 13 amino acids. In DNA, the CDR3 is TGCAGCGTTGTAAAGGGACCCACAGATACGCAGTATTTT. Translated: CSVVKGPTDTQYF.

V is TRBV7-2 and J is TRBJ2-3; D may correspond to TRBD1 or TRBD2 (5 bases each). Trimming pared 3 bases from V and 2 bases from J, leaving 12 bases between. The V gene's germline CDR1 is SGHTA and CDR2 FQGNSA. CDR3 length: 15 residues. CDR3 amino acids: CASSFGTGPTDTQYF. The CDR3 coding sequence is TGTGCCAGCAGCTTTGGAACGGGACCCACAGATACGCAGTATTTT.

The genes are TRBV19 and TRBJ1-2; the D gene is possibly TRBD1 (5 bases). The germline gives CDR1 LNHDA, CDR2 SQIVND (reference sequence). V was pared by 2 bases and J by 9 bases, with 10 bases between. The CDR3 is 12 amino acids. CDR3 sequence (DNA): TGTGCCAGTAGTATAACAGAGGGGAGCTACACCTTC. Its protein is CASSITEGSYTF.

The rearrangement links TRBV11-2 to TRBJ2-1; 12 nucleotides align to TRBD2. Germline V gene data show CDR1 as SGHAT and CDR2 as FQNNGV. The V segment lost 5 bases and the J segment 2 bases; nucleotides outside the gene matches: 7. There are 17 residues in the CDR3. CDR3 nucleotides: TGTGCCAGCAGCGAAACAACTAGCGGGAGGCCCTACAATGAGCAGTTCTTC. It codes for CASSETTSGRPYNEQFF.

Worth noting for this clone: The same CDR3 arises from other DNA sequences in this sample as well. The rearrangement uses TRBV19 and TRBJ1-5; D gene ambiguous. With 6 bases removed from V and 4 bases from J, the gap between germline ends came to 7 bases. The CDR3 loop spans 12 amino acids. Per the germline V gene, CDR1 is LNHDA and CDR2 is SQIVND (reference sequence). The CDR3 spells CASRGGNQPQHF. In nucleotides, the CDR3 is TGTGCCAGTAGGGGAGGGAATCAGCCCCAGCATTTT. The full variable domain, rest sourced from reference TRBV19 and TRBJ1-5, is DGGITQSPKYLFRKEGQNVTLSCEQNLNHDAMYWYRQDPGQGLRLIYYSQIVNDFQKGDIAEGYSVSREKKESFPLTVTSAQKNPTAFYLCASRGGNQPQHFGDGTRLSIL.

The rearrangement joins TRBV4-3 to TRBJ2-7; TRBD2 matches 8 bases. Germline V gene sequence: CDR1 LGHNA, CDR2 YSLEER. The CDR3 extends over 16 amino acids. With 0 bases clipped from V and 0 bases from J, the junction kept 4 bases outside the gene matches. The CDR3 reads CASSQELAAFSYEQYF. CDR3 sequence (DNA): TGCGCCAGCAGCCAAGAACTAGCGGCCTTCTCCTACGAGCAGTACTTC.

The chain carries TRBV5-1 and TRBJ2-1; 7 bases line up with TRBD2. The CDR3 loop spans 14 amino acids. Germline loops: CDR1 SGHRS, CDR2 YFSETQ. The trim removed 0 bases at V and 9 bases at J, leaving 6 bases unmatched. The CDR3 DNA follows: TGCGCCAGCAGCTTGGATGCGGGAGTCGGTGAGCAGTTCTTC. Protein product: CASSLDAGVGEQFF.